The T cell receptor beta chain described here comes from a study of OX40 agonist ivuxolimab in advanced cancers. Study-level background: Head and neck, renal cell, melanoma or hepatocellular carcinoma were the cancers that dose-escalation patients had. Study findings and constraints: The specificity for antigen of the expanded peripheral T cells was not determined. Individuals who were partial responders at 0.1-3.0 mg/kg had clonal expansion that ranked among the lowest. A proportion of nonresponders additionally exhibited low normalized T-cell clonal expansion.

The data were produced by immunoSEQ multiplex PCR, yet TCRdb's version contains in-frame clones alone and is incomplete. The sample shows 40,000 to 60,000 clones, about 79% of them seen only once. This clone was seen a single time. Its antigen remains unknown. Sequences were derived from CD4+ or CD8+ T cells sorted from blood, sampled in a trial of the OX40 agonist ivuxolimab. The sequence was collected from an adult with an advanced solid tumor such as melanoma, head and neck, liver or kidney cancer.

CDR3 amino acids: CASSLVGGENTEAFF. The DNA for the CDR3 is TGTGCCAGCAGCTTAGTTGGTGGAGAGAACACTGAAGCTTTCTTT. The chain uses TRBV7-8 and TRBJ1-1; D is ambiguous. The CDR3 covers 15 residues. V was trimmed by 1 base and J by 1 base, leaving 10 bases between them. From germline, CDR1 is SGHVS and CDR2 FQNEAQ.